The present T cell receptor (beta chain) was sequenced within a study of T cell repertoires in cytomegalovirus infection. Study-wide context: Based on public TCR beta signatures, there were indications of CMV infection and of a matching HLA type.

Trimming at V came to 5 bases and at J to 6 bases, leaving 9 bases not matched to a gene. The germline gives CDR1 SEHNR, CDR2 FQNEAQ (reference sequence). The CDR3 extends over 14 amino acids. TCRdb called the reads again in MiXCR, with one record for every CDR3 protein. This sample has some 920,000 distinct CDR3 sequences; approximately 31% occur once, and the top ten carry 11% to 15%. Study-wide results and caveats: Identification of carriers of CMV plus the relevant HLA was performed using cumulative public TCR beta family frequency.

Notes on this clonotype: Its antigen is not identified.

The sequencing here drew on cultured CD8+ T cells from PBMCs, taken from culture after CMV antigen stimulation. The genes are TRBV7-9 and TRBJ1-2; 7 bases fit TRBD1. This clonotype was obtained from a human donor in good health (CMV status not recorded). Some clones in this sample may be carry-over from other donors' samples. The CDR3 DNA sequence: TGTGCCAGCAGCCCCCAAGACAGGGCGAATGGCTACACCTTC. It yields the protein CASSPQDRANGYTF.